The 20 T cell receptor beta chains below were found in one sample sequenced in a study of glioma-infiltrating T cells after dendritic cell vaccination (dated by TCRdb to the mid-2010s). Libraries were constructed by the immunoSEQ multiplex PCR assay. The table comes from immuneACCESS by way of TCRdb, which keeps in-frame sequences with V and J called. Part of the clones is missing from these tables; in studies checked, under half for an unresolved V gene and the rest for unknown reasons. For this sample the table gives about 96,000 clones, of which 79% were detected only once. 6% of the sample belongs to the ten largest clones. The sample in question was blood, obtained before dendritic cell vaccination. These receptors all come from a human donor with glioblastoma.

This clone was seen a single time. The V and J genes are TRBV7-9 and TRBJ2-3, with TRBD2 matching 13 bases. Unmatched junction bases numbered 7, after V lost 5 bases and J lost 5 bases. The CDR3 extends over 16 amino acids. Germline loops: CDR1 SEHNR, CDR2 FQNEAQ (reference sequence). The CDR3 region has the DNA TGTGCCAGCAGCGCCCTACTAGCGGGGGGGGGAGATACGCAGTATTTT. Its protein is CASSALLAGGGDTQYF.

This chain connects TRBV6-6 to TRBJ1-3, with D possibly being TRBD1 (5 bases). Per the germline V gene, CDR1 is MNHNY and CDR2 is SVGAGI (reference sequence). The CDR3 totals 16 residues. Trimming pared 4 bases from V and 0 bases from J, leaving 13 bases between. CDR3: CASSSTSRGSGNTIYF. The CDR3 bases are TGTGCCAGCAGTTCAACCTCAAGGGGCTCTGGAAACACCATATATTTT.

This chain uses TRBV5-8 with TRBJ1-5, with TRBD1 as a possible D gene (5 bases). V was clipped by 5 bases and J by 5 bases, with 17 bases between them. This CDR3 is 15 amino acids long. Germline CDR1 and CDR2: SGHTS and YDEGEE. CDR3 amino acids: CASSSSSGWDQPQHF. DNA of the CDR3: TGTGCCAGCAGTTCGTCTTCAGGGTGGGATCAGCCCCAGCATTTT.

The chain has TRBV2 and TRBJ1-1; D possibly corresponds to TRBD1 (6 bases). This CDR3 is built from 14 residues. V lost 4 bases and J 4 bases, leaving 13 bases between the germline ends. Germline V gene lookup returns CDR1 SNHLY and CDR2 FYNNEI. CDR3: CASSAGGLITEAFF. The CDR3 DNA reads as TGTGCCAGCAGTGCCGGGGGGCTGATCACTGAAGCTTTCTTT.

V and J are TRBV7-2 and TRBJ2-4; a weak D match, TRBD1 (5 bases). Germline loops: CDR1 SGHTA, CDR2 FQGNSA. This CDR3 is built from 12 residues. Trimming left V 3 bases short and J 12 bases short, with 12 bases between. CDR3 coding DNA: TGTGCCAGCAGCTTGGACCAGGGTACTCAGTACTTC. This sequence encodes CASSLDQGTQYF.

In this sample, this clone turned up once. The chain recombines TRBV19 with TRBJ1-6; no clear D. The CDR3 spans 18 residues. The V gene's germline CDR1 is LNHDA and CDR2 SQIVND (reference sequence). Trimming took off 7 bases at V and 0 bases at J, with 19 bases between the two ends. The CDR3 nucleotides read TGTGCCAGTACCCCTGCTATTTCGGGAAGCTCCTATAATTCACCCCTCCACTTT. This translates into CASTPAISGSSYNSPLHF.

The chain employs TRBV5-1 and TRBJ2-7; D not certain. In germline, CDR1 is SGHRS, CDR2 YFSETQ. The CDR3 is made up of 13 amino acids. The V end lost 4 bases, the J end lost 3 bases, and 11 bases lay between the germline ends. This CDR3 is CASSLSPRYEQYF. The CDR3 nucleotides are TGCGCCAGCAGCCTCTCCCCCCGCTACGAGCAGTACTTC.

This chain links TRBV18 with TRBJ1-2, with a possible D match to TRBD1 (5 bases). The V and J ends lost 3 bases and 3 bases respectively, with 23 bases between them. Per germline, CDR1 KGHSH and CDR2 LQKENI. This CDR3 region has 18 residues. The CDR3 nucleotides read TGTGCCAGCTCACCGGGACTTTCATCGTTTCTATTTGACTATGGCTACACCTTC. Encoded protein: CASSPGLSSFLFDYGYTF.

Only one count was recorded for this clone. The chain recombines TRBV18 with TRBJ2-7, with 8 positions matching TRBD1. Germline CDR1 KGHSH, CDR2 LQKENI. V lost 5 bases, J lost 1 base, and 4 bases stayed unmatched. The CDR3 has 14 amino acids. The DNA of the CDR3 is TGTGCCAGCTCATCCGGGACAGGTTCCTACGAGCAGTACTTC. This sequence encodes CASSSGTGSYEQYF.

CDR3 region: CASSLGPRYEQYF. CDR3 bases: TGTGCCAGCAGCTTAGGGCCCCGCTACGAGCAGTACTTC. The chain is built from TRBV7-9 and TRBJ2-7; D not resolved. V lost 1 base and J 3 bases, leaving 7 bases between the germline ends. The CDR3 length is 13 residues. Germline CDR1 and CDR2: SEHNR and FQNEAQ (reference sequence). The full variable domain, with the rest looked up from reference TRBV7-9 and TRBJ2-7, is DTGVSQNPRHKITKRGQNVTFRCDPISEHNRLYWYRQTLGQGPEFLTYFQNEAQLEKSRLLSDRFSAERPKGSFSTLEIQRTEQGDSAMYLCASSLGPRYEQYFGPGTRLTVT.

This chain connects TRBV28 to TRBJ2-5, with 14 bases lining up with TRBD2. Germline V gene data show CDR1 as MDHEN and CDR2 as SYDVKM. Trimming at V came to 2 bases and at J to 5 bases, leaving 7 bases not matched to a gene. The CDR3 length is 17 residues. The CDR3: CASSLPGLAGVEETQYF. DNA of the CDR3: TGTGCCAGCAGTTTACCGGGACTAGCGGGAGTGGAGGAGACCCAGTACTTC.

The CDR3 loop is CASSSTGQGGLYF. As DNA, the CDR3 is TGTGCCAGCAGCTCGACGGGACAGGGGGGATTGTACTTC. V usage is TRBV11-3 and J usage is TRBJ2-7; the match to TRBD1 covers 11 bases. Germline V gene lookup returns CDR1 SGHNT and CDR2 YENEEA. After removal of 4 bases from V and 12 bases from J, the junction contained 8 bases not matched to a gene. The CDR3 totals 13 residues.

V usage is TRBV6-5 and J usage is TRBJ2-7; 11 bases fit TRBD1. V lost 10 bases to trimming and J lost 4 bases; unmatched junction nucleotides: 6. Germline lookup yields CDR1 MNHEY and CDR2 SVGAGI. This CDR3 has 13 residues. The DNA of the CDR3 is TGTGCCACCGAGGACAGGGGGCGGTACGAGCAGTACTTC. Its protein is CATEDRGRYEQYF.

This clone was seen just once. The rearrangement links TRBV18 to TRBJ2-7, with D possibly matching TRBD2 (6 bases). The germline V gene has CDR1 KGHSH and CDR2 LQKENI. The CDR3 extends over 16 amino acids. Trimming left V 6 bases short and J 0 bases short, with 18 bases between. CDR3 DNA: TGTGCCAGCTCGCTCCTTGCGGGGTCTCTCTCCTACGAGCAGTACTTC. Residues: CASSLLAGSLSYEQYF.

This chain links TRBV19 with TRBJ2-7, with D perhaps matching TRBD1 (7 bases). This CDR3 comprises 14 residues. CDR1 and CDR2 (germline): LNHDA, SQIVND (reference sequence). Trimming stripped 11 bases from V and 1 base from J, with 18 bases between. This CDR3 reads CARQGGRVSYEQYF. The CDR3 bases are TGTGCCCGCCAGGGGGGACGCGTTTCCTACGAGCAGTACTTC.

The chain couples TRBV28 to TRBJ1-3, with D maybe TRBD1 (6 bases). The CDR3 contains 18 residues. CDR1 is MDHEN and CDR2 is SYDVKM in the germline V gene. V was trimmed by 3 bases and J by 1 base, leaving 19 bases between them. CDR3 protein: CASSFMGAPRESGNTIYF. The CDR3 nucleotides read TGTGCCAGCAGTTTTATGGGGGCGCCGAGGGAGTCTGGAAACACCATATATTTT. Supplemented by reference TRBV28 and TRBJ1-3, the full variable domain reads DVKVTQSSRYLVKRTGEKVFLECVQDMDHENMFWYRQDPGLGLRLIYFSYDVKMKEKGDIPEGYSVSREKKERFSLILESASTNQTSMYLCASSFMGAPRESGNTIYFGEGSWLTVV.

The chain links TRBV5-1 to TRBJ1-1; tentatively, D is TRBD1 (6 bases). Germline V gene lookup returns CDR1 SGHRS and CDR2 YFSETQ. Trimming shortened V by 2 bases and J by 6 bases, and 11 bases separated the two germline ends. The CDR3 covers 13 residues. CDR3 loop: CASSLQGFAEAFF. Written as DNA, the CDR3 is TGCGCCAGCAGCTTACAGGGTTTCGCTGAAGCTTTCTTT.

A note on this clone: Distinct nucleotide sequences in the sample also encode this CDR3. The chain uses TRBV6-5 and TRBJ1-1, with D tentatively TRBD1 (5 bases). CDR3 size: 12 residues. The V end lost 2 bases, the J end lost 5 bases, and 6 bases lay between the germline ends. CDR1 is MNHEY and CDR2 is SVGAGI in the germline V gene. The CDR3 protein is CASSYGGTEAFF. CDR3 bases: TGTGCCAGCAGTTACGGGGGGACTGAAGCTTTCTTT.

The V gene is TRBV30, the J gene TRBJ2-1; TRBD2 is a possible D gene (6 bases). Germline CDR1 is GTSNPN and CDR2 is SVGIG (reference sequence). Trimming left V 0 bases short and J 7 bases short, with 19 bases between. This CDR3 contains 16 residues. The CDR3, as DNA: TGTGCCTGGAGTGTAGGTTTAGCGTTAGGAGGGAATGAGCAGTTCTTC. The encoded protein is CAWSVGLALGGNEQFF.

The chain has TRBV30 and TRBJ2-3, with 10 bases matching TRBD1. The J segment lost 2 bases and the V segment lost 5 bases, leaving 7 bases of the junction unmatched. CDR1 and CDR2 (germline): GTSNPN, SVGIG (reference sequence). The CDR3 covers 15 residues. In DNA, the CDR3 is TGTGCCTGGGACACGGGACAGGGGTCCACAGATACGCAGTATTTT. This encodes CAWDTGQGSTDTQYF.